The clone carrying this T cell receptor (beta chain) was counted between two and nine times. CDR1 and CDR2 from the germline V gene are KGHSH and LQKENI. CDR3 length: 14 amino acids. V was cut by 4 bases and J by 0 bases, with 10 bases left in between. This entry comes from a study of blood T cell repertoires in COVID-19. Study as a whole: The United States, Italy and Spain were the sources of the acute and convalescent COVID-19 samples. PBMCs, B-cell-depleted T cells, or T cells provided the cDNA or gDNA that made up the material.

Original processing notes: Using reference gene primer amplification, nucleated cell counts were estimated. Sequencing used immunoSEQ multiplex PCR; TCRdb keeps in-frame clones, though not all of them. Clonal size and the V and J genes are those of that table, whereas D and trimming came from the DNA. The table has approximately 35,000 clones, around 73% seen once. Specimen: peripheral blood. This clonotype was obtained from a man at least 80 years old with acute or convalescent COVID-19. The chain is built from TRBV18 and TRBJ2-7, with D possibly matching TRBD1 (6 bases). CDR3 sequence: CASSLRDISYEQYF. The CDR3 region has the DNA TGTGCCAGCTCACTCCGGGACATCTCCTACGAGCAGTACTTC.